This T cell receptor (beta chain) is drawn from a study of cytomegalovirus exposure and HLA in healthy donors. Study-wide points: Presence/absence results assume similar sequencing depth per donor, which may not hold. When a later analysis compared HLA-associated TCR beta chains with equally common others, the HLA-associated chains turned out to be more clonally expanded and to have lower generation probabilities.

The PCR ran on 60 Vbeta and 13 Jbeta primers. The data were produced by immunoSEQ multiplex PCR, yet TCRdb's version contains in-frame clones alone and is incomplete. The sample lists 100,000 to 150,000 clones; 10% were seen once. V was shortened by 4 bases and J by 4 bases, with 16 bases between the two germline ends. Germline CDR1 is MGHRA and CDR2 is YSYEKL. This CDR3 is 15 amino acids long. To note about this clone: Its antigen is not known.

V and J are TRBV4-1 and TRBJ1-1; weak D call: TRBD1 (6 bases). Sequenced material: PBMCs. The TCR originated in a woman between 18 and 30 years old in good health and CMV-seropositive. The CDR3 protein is CASSPLSGVGTEAFF. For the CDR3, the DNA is TGCGCCAGCAGCCCCCTCTCAGGGGTAGGCACTGAAGCTTTCTTT.